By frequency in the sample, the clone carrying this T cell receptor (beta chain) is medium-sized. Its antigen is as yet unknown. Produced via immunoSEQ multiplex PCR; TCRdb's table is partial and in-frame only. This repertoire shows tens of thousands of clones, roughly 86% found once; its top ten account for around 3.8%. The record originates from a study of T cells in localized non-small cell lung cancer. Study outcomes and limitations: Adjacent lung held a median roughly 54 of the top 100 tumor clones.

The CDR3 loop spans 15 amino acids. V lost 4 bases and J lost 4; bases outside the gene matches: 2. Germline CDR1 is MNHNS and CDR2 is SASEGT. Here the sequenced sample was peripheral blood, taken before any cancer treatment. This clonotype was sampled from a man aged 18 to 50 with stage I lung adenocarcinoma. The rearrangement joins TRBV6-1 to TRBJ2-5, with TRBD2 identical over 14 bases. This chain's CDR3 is CASSGLAGGPETQYF. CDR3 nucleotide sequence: TGTGCCAGCAGTGGACTAGCGGGGGGGCCAGAGACCCAGTACTTC.